The sequence of this T cell receptor (beta chain) was determined in a study of somatic mutations in cytotoxic T cells in rheumatoid arthritis. Turning to the study itself: The researchers flow-sorted some T-cell populations stained with V beta antibodies and got nearly 100% purity, and these included V beta1+ cells sequenced for TCRB.

This CDR3 has 15 residues. Trimming cost V 3 bases and J 4 bases; bases outside gene matches: 8. The germline V gene has CDR1 MNHNS and CDR2 SASEGT. Note on this clone: What it recognizes is unknown.

Per the authors' pipeline: Matches to published virus-specific TCRB sequences were rare among patient CD8+ clones larger than 1%. Data came from immunoSEQ multiplex PCR; TCRdb stores just in-frame clones and leaves some out. V, J and clone size derive from that table, while D and trimming were established from the DNA sequence. The sample has roughly 14,000 clones; approximately 90% are singletons. Study-level points and caveats: It was in rheumatoid arthritis patients, but not in healthy controls, that CD8+ clonality increased with age. A single CD8+ clone exceeded 20% of CD8+ cells in about an eighth of the roughly 60 patients.

This TCR was sampled from a man between 65 and 80 years old with rheumatoid arthritis. The rearrangement joins TRBV6-1 to TRBJ1-1; 7 nucleotides line up with TRBD1. Material: CD4+ T cells sorted from blood. The chain's CDR3 is CASSDLGGQLTEAFF. Here the CDR3 DNA reads TGTGCCAGCAGTGACCTTGGGGGACAGCTCACTGAAGCTTTCTTT.